This TCR beta chain emerged from a study of T-cell reconstitution after alpha-beta-depleted transplantation in children (dated by TCRdb to the mid-2010s). Looking at the study overall: Using TCR repertoire profiling, the study followed T-cell immune reconstitution in a quantitative way in children after TCRalphabeta/CD19-depleted allogeneic hematopoietic cell transplantation.

Notes on this clonotype: The antigen it binds to is not known. Base qualities are not recorded, but no much larger clone differs from it by a single base.

Library preparation employed PCR. Sequencing was performed on an Illumina HiSeq 2500. TCR libraries were prepared with molecular barcoding, using unique molecular identifiers to normalize TCRbeta repertoire quantification. TCRdb took the public reads, trimmed them with fastp at Q25, ran MiXCR for clone calling and kept in-frame beta chains. One record per CDR3 amino acid sequence lists the most common genes and DNA. The sample contains hundreds of thousands of distinct CDR3 sequences, roughly 23% of them found a single time. Of the sample, 13% to 15% is held by the ten largest clones. The trim is 3 bases for V and 2 bases for J, with a gap of 10 bases between the germline ends. There are 13 amino acids in the CDR3, from cysteine to phenylalanine inclusive. The sequence is cut down to CDR3 DNA, 39 bases in frame from base 1. The germline V gene (reference sequence) supplies CDR1 DFQATT and CDR2 SNEGSKA.

The sample's treatment or condition, from its label and the paper: allogeneic hematopoietic cell transplantation with graft depleted of TCRalphabeta T cells and CD19 B cells. The children who served as transplant recipients had been given grafts of TCRalphabeta/CD19-depleted allogeneic hematopoietic cells. The investigation overall reported the following: Over subsequent months, a decline in hyperexpanded clone frequencies was noted, and after one year, T-cell counts and TCRbeta diversity were mostly ascribed to newly produced T cells. The apparently early recovery of alphabetaT-cell counts about two months after transplant reportedly depended on only several hundred rapidly expanded clones that came from non-depleted graft cells. In some patients, the high TCRbeta diversity seen at day 60 was put down to recipient T cells and intrathymic progenitors that had survived conditioning.

Sequences were derived from PBMCs, mostly from graft donor cells, sampled 360 days after TCRalphabeta/CD19-depleted stem cell transplant. This receptor was taken from a boy younger than two who had a stem cell transplant for acute myeloid leukemia, so the T cells may come from the graft donor. The rearranged segments are TRBV20-1 and TRBJ2-5; the D gene cannot be named for sure. The nucleotide sequence reads as follows: TGCAGTGCTAGTAGCCCGTTACAAGAGACCCAGTACTTC. This sequence encodes CSASSPLQETQYF.